This TCR beta chain was documented in a study of cytomegalovirus exposure and HLA in healthy donors. As to this clone: The antigen remains unidentified.

Broader study findings: There were several of the most significant clusters that appeared linked to common viral pathogens in a later analysis. For most TCR beta V segments, an earlier analysis put the productive rate at about 87% or about 30% of the time.

60 Vbeta and 13 Jbeta primers were used in PCR. Per the study methods: The count from a later analysis was some 80 million unique TCR beta chains, some 12 million of them shared. The protocol was immunoSEQ multiplex PCR, while the TCRdb copy is restricted to in-frame clones and leaves out a portion. V and J calls and clone size follow that table, whereas D and trimming were derived from the DNA. The sample lists about 110,000 clones, 76% occurring once. Sequenced sample: PBMCs. The receptor's source is a young man in good health and CMV-seropositive.

The CDR3 is CASSPGQDSNQPQHF. CDR3 DNA sequence: TGTGCCAGCAGCCCCGGACAGGATAGCAATCAGCCCCAGCATTTT. The chain employs TRBV7-8 and TRBJ1-5; 7 bases align to TRBD1. Trimming at V came to 5 bases and at J to 0 bases, leaving 4 bases not matched to a gene. The CDR3 has 15 amino acids. Germline V gene sequence: CDR1 SGHVS, CDR2 FQNEAQ.